This entry lists 17 T cell receptor beta chains sequenced from one sample in a study of cytotoxic CD8 clonotypes in ibrutinib-treated CLL. Some clones are missing from TCRdb's copy, which holds only in-frame ones; the method was immunoSEQ multiplex PCR. The sample comprises 75,000 to 90,000 clones, around 78% of which are singletons, and more than 35% rests with the top ten. Specimen: PBMCs, collected after 24 months of ibrutinib treatment. These receptors came from a human donor with chronic lymphocytic leukemia.

The rearrangement links TRBV4-2 to TRBJ2-1; 10 bases line up with TRBD2. Germline V gives CDR1 LGHNA, CDR2 YNFKEQ. This CDR3 is 15 amino acids long. Trimming removed 2 bases from V and 9 bases from J; junction bases left unmatched: 7. CDR3 sequence (DNA): TGTGCCAGCAGCCAATCTAGCGGGAGTTGGGGTGAGCAGTTCTTC. Translating gives CASSQSSGSWGEQFF.

The V gene is TRBV10-3, the J gene TRBJ2-6, with D unclear. V lost 0 bases and J lost 6, with 3 bases in between. The CDR3 covers 13 residues. The germline gives CDR1 ENHRY, CDR2 SYGVKD. CDR3 in DNA: TGTGCCATCAGTGAGTCCCCGGCCAACGTCCTGACTTTC. Its protein product is CAISESPANVLTF.

The CDR3 DNA reads TGTGCCAGTAGTCCTGGGACAGACTATGGCTACACCTTC. It translates to CASSPGTDYGYTF. This chain uses TRBV19 with TRBJ1-2; 7 bases are shared with TRBD1. The ends lost 5 bases at V and 3 bases at J; junction bases unmatched: 3. This CDR3 comprises 13 residues. Germline loops: CDR1 LNHDA, CDR2 SQIVND (reference sequence).

The V and J genes are TRBV13 and TRBJ2-2; 9 nucleotides match TRBD1. The CDR3 sequence is 17 residues long. The ends lost 5 bases at V and 6 bases at J; junction bases unmatched: 13. Germline CDR1 and CDR2: PRHDT and FYEKMQ (reference sequence). The CDR3 region has the DNA TGTGCCAGCAGCCTCAACCCGGGACAGGGATTTTCCGGGGAGCTGTTTTTT. Amino acid sequence: CASSLNPGQGFSGELFF.

This clone was counted only a few times. The rearrangement links TRBV6-1 to TRBJ2-5, with TRBD2 matching 8 bases. Germline V gives CDR1 MNHNS, CDR2 SASEGT. This CDR3 has 14 residues. The V segment lost 5 bases and the J segment 2 bases; nucleotides outside the gene matches: 4. This chain's CDR3 is CASSPGGGQETQYF. CDR3 nucleotides: TGTGCCAGCAGTCCGGGGGGGGGACAAGAGACCCAGTACTTC.

The CDR3, as DNA: TGTGCCAGCAGTTTGGGACAGGGGGCGAATCACTATGGCTACACCTTC. Residues: CASSLGQGANHYGYTF. The chain recombines TRBV27 with TRBJ1-2; 12 positions match TRBD1. V was pared by 3 bases and J by 3 bases, with 5 bases of the junction left unmatched. This CDR3 is 16 amino acids long. Germline CDR1 and CDR2: MNHEY and SMNVEV (reference sequence).

The chain is built from TRBV5-5 and TRBJ2-1; D call uncertain. CDR3 length: 13 amino acids. Trimming shortened V by 4 bases and J by 6 bases, and 11 bases separated the two germline ends. The germline gives CDR1 SGHKS, CDR2 YYEKEE (reference sequence). In nucleotides, the CDR3 is TGTGCCAGCAGCGACGACCCCTTCAATGAGCAGTTCTTC. It encodes CASSDDPFNEQFF.

The chain joins TRBV5-1 to TRBJ2-2, with TRBD1 matching 10 bases. Germline-derived CDR1 and CDR2 are SGHRS and YFSETQ. Trimming cost V 4 bases and J 6 bases; bases outside gene matches: 6. The CDR3 spans 15 residues. CDR3 sequence (DNA): TGCGCCAGCAGCCCGGGGACAGGGGTTTCCGGGGAGCTGTTTTTT. This sequence encodes CASSPGTGVSGELFF.

This clone was recorded a few times. The V call is TRBV5-4, the J call TRBJ2-1; 8 nucleotides match TRBD2. Germline trimming cut 2 bases from V and 4 bases from J; bases unmatched to any gene: 5. There are 15 residues in the CDR3. The germline V gene has CDR1 SGHNT and CDR2 YYREEE (reference sequence). The CDR3: CASSLRSGSYNEQFF. In nucleotides, the CDR3 is TGTGCCAGCAGCTTACGAAGCGGGAGTTACAATGAGCAGTTCTTC.

V is TRBV15 and J is TRBJ2-2; 10 bases fit TRBD1. The CDR3 has 15 residues. CDR1 is LNHNV, CDR2 YYDKDF, per germline (reference sequence). The V segment lost 7 bases and the J segment 6 bases; nucleotides outside the gene matches: 8. The DNA of the CDR3 is TGTGCCACCAACGCCCGGGACAGGGGTTCCGGGGAGCTGTTTTTT. This codes for CATNARDRGSGELFF.

V is TRBV5-1 and J is TRBJ2-5; the D gene is possibly TRBD2 (5 bases). CDR1 SGHRS and CDR2 YFSETQ come from the germline V gene. The CDR3 is 12 residues long. Trimming cost V 4 bases and J 1 base, with 5 bases left between them. The CDR3 DNA is TGCGCCAGCAGCGCGGGCCAAGAGACCCAGTACTTC. Its protein is CASSAGQETQYF.

This sequence joins TRBV6-1 and TRBJ2-3; D might be TRBD2 (5 bases). Germline V gene lookup returns CDR1 MNHNS and CDR2 SASEGT. The CDR3 has 14 amino acids. Between the trimmed V and J ends, which lost 4 bases and 1 base, there was a span of 9 bases. The CDR3 DNA reads TGTGCCAGCAGTGGAAGCGGAGGCACAGATACGCAGTATTTT. It encodes CASSGSGGTDTQYF.

The V and J genes are TRBV20-1 and TRBJ2-1; no firm D call. V dropped 2 bases and J dropped 5 bases, with 1 base sitting between them. The germline gives CDR1 DFQATT, CDR2 SNEGSKA (reference sequence). The CDR3 extends over 10 amino acids. CDR3 coding DNA: TGCAGTGCTAGAAACAATGAGCAGTTCTTC. Its translation: CSARNNEQFF.

This sequence joins TRBV29-1 and TRBJ2-1; perhaps TRBD1 as D (5 bases). The germline CDR1 and CDR2 sequences are SQVTM and ANQGSEA. The length of the CDR3 is 12 residues. The germline V and J ends were trimmed by 8 bases and 5 bases, with 13 bases remaining between them. In DNA, the CDR3 is TGCAGCATCCCAGACAGCCACAATGAGCAGTTCTTC. This encodes CSIPDSHNEQFF.

The rearrangement uses TRBV28 and TRBJ2-7; 14 bases agree with TRBD2. The CDR3 loop spans 18 amino acids. Germline CDR1 and CDR2: MDHEN and SYDVKM. Germline trimming cut 1 base from V and 6 bases from J; bases unmatched to any gene: 11. This chain's CDR3 is CASSLLSPGLAGATEQYF. DNA for the CDR3: TGTGCCAGCAGTTTATTGTCCCCGGGACTAGCGGGAGCCACCGAGCAGTACTTC. Full variable domain (missing parts from reference TRBV28 and TRBJ2-7): DVKVTQSSRYLVKRTGEKVFLECVQDMDHENMFWYRQDPGLGLRLIYFSYDVKMKEKGDIPEGYSVSREKKERFSLILESASTNQTSMYLCASSLLSPGLAGATEQYFGPGTRLTVT.

This chain links TRBV28 with TRBJ2-7; TRBD2 is a possible D gene (6 bases). Trimming cost V 2 bases and J 5 bases, with 10 bases left between them. CDR1 MDHEN and CDR2 SYDVKM come from the germline V gene. This CDR3 spans 13 amino acids. CDR3 sequence (DNA): TGTGCCAGCAGTTTAGGCGGGAAACACGAGCAGTACTTC. It encodes CASSLGGKHEQYF.

The rearrangement joins TRBV6-5 to TRBJ2-2; D perhaps matches TRBD1 (6 bases). The CDR3 is 13 residues long. CDR1 is MNHEY and CDR2 is SVGAGI in the germline V gene. The V and J ends lost 6 bases and 6 bases respectively, with 11 bases between them. CDR3 loop: CASRLTGSGELFF. In DNA form, the CDR3 reads TGTGCCAGCAGACTTACAGGGTCCGGGGAGCTGTTTTTT.